Detailed here is one T cell receptor (beta chain). What it recognizes is unknown. These data originate in a study of cytomegalovirus exposure and HLA in healthy donors. Study observations and caveats: Most observed TCR sequences were rare, whereas some public TCRs were detected in many donors. Both high specificity and high sensitivity reportedly marked the classifier's diagnosis of cytomegalovirus status.

CDR1 is LGHNT and CDR2 is FRNRAP in the germline V gene. V gave up 6 bases and J gave up 5 bases; unmatched junction bases: 16. The CDR3 is 17 residues long. The PCR made use of 60 Vbeta and 13 Jbeta primers. The assay was immunoSEQ multiplex PCR, and TCRdb's table has in-frame clones only and misses some. The sample holds 300,000 or so clones, about 83% seen once. The rearrangement links TRBV12-5 to TRBJ2-5; 9 nucleotides align to TRBD1. Sequenced material: PBMCs. The sequence derives from a woman in her thirties or forties in good health and CMV-seropositive. CDR3 DNA: TGTGCTAGTGGCCCTTCATGGGGGGGACAGGGAGGGGAGACCCAGTACTTC. It codes for CASGPSWGGQGGETQYF.